The 27 T cell receptor beta chains below all came from one sample that was sequenced in a study of T-cell memory formation after mild COVID-19. MiXCR, applied by TCRdb to the 5' RACE reads, yields one record per CDR3 protein. The repertoire holds about 470,000 distinct CDR3 sequences, roughly 25% seen once, with approximately 13% in the top ten. The sample was PBMCs or a T cell subset sorted from them (not recorded which). The receptors come from an adult woman who had mild COVID-19 (a few samples of this study predate the infection). Cell type and time point are not known.

The sample holds a few counts of this clonotype. The chain has TRBV11-1 and TRBJ2-7; D remains ambiguous. The germline gives CDR1 SGHAT, CDR2 FQDESV (reference sequence). This CDR3 is built from 13 residues. Trimming removed 4 bases from V and 3 bases from J, with 10 bases in between. The CDR3 region has the DNA TGTGCCAGCAGCTCCGGCACCCACTACGAGCAGTACTTC. Its protein is CASSSGTHYEQYF. Filled out from reference TRBV11-1 and TRBJ2-7, the complete variable domain reads EAEVAQSPRYKITEKSQAVAFWCDPISGHATLYWYRQILGQGPELLVQFQDESVVDDSQLPKDRFSAERLKGVDSTLKIQPAELGDSAMYLCASSSGTHYEQYFGPGTRLTVT.

The gene calls are TRBV5-1 and TRBJ2-3, with 7 bases that match TRBD1. The CDR3 runs 16 residues. Germline V gives CDR1 SGHRS, CDR2 YFSETQ. V dropped 5 bases and J dropped 4; count of bases not matched to a gene: 13. CDR3 in amino acids: CASSALGFGQADTQYF. CDR3 bases: TGCGCCAGCAGTGCCTTGGGGTTTGGACAGGCAGATACGCAGTATTTT. Looking up the rest from reference TRBV5-1 and TRBJ2-3 gives the full variable domain: KAGVTQTPRYLIKTRGQQVTLSCSPISGHRSVSWYQQTPGQGLQFLFEYFSETQRNKGNFPGRFSGRQFSNSRSEMNVSTLELGDSALYLCASSALGFGQADTQYFGPGTRLTVL.

This clonotype appeared many times. The rearrangement links TRBV12-3 or TRBV12-4 to TRBJ1-2; D is perhaps TRBD1 (5 bases). This CDR3 region has 13 residues. Trimming shortened V by 6 bases and J by 6 bases, and 14 bases separated the two germline ends. The CDR3 nucleotides read TGTGCCAGCAGCCGCGGAAGGGGCCATGGCTACACCTTC. Amino acids: CASSRGRGHGYTF.

V gene TRBV29-1 combines with J gene TRBJ1-5; TRBD1 matches at 7 bases. With 7 bases clipped from V and 6 bases from J, the junction kept 12 bases outside the gene matches. From germline, CDR1 is SQVTM and CDR2 ANQGSEA. The CDR3 runs to 14 residues. CDR3 bases: TGCAGCGCTACCACAGGGGTGGGGAGTCAGCCCCAGCATTTT. Encoded protein: CSATTGVGSQPQHF.

The V call is TRBV5-6, the J call TRBJ1-6; weak D call: TRBD1 (5 bases). Trimming took 0 bases from V and 2 from J, leaving 9 bases between them. Per germline, CDR1 SGHDT and CDR2 YYEEEE. The CDR3 has 16 amino acids. The chain's CDR3 is CASSLVRDAYNSPLHF. The CDR3 DNA follows: TGTGCCAGCAGCTTGGTCAGGGATGCCTATAATTCACCCCTCCACTTT.

The CDR3 loop is CASSVGAGKYQETQYF. The CDR3 DNA sequence: TGTGCCAGCAGCGTAGGTGCGGGGAAGTACCAAGAGACCCAGTACTTC. The chain couples TRBV9 to TRBJ2-5; D is perhaps TRBD2 (6 bases). Trimming stripped 0 bases from V and 0 bases from J, with 12 bases between. The CDR3 has 16 amino acids. Germline V gives CDR1 SGDLS, CDR2 YYNGEE.

The genes are TRBV9 and TRBJ2-1, with D possibly being TRBD2 (6 bases). The length of the CDR3 is 14 residues. CDR1 and CDR2 from the germline V gene are SGDLS and YYNGEE. The ends were cut back, 2 bases at V and 10 bases at J, with 16 bases in the middle. This chain's CDR3 is CASSVSHLAGEQFF. CDR3 coding DNA: TGTGCCAGCAGCGTTTCCCATTTGGCGGGGGAGCAGTTCTTC.

J is TRBJ1-1 and V is TRBV5-8; TRBD1 aligns across 8 bases. Losses at the gene ends were 5 bases for V and 1 base for J; bases not matched to a gene: 4. Germline CDR1 SGHTS, CDR2 YDEGEE. CDR3 length: 14 residues. The CDR3 loop is CASSSTGANTEAFF. The CDR3 DNA reads as TGTGCCAGCAGTTCGACAGGGGCGAACACTGAAGCTTTCTTT.

This clonotype has a handful of counts. The genes are TRBV7-9 and TRBJ1-3; perhaps TRBD1 as D (5 bases). Germline CDR1 reads SEHNR; CDR2 reads FQNEAQ (reference sequence). CDR3 length: 18 residues. V was shortened by 5 bases and J by 3 bases, with 23 bases between the two germline ends. The CDR3 DNA is TGTGCCAGCAGCCCAGCAGTCGGGCGGGGGTCCTATGGAAACACCATATATTTT. Its protein product is CASSPAVGRGSYGNTIYF.

V and J are TRBV18 and TRBJ2-7; TRBD1 agrees at 7 bases. Looked up from germline, CDR1 is KGHSH and CDR2 is LQKENI. The length of the CDR3 is 15 residues. The trim removed 4 bases at V and 3 bases at J, leaving 9 bases unmatched. The CDR3 bases are TGTGCCAGCTCACAGAGGGACAGTCAATTCTACGAGCAGTACTTC. Its translation: CASSQRDSQFYEQYF.

Only a few counts were recorded for this clonotype. This chain connects TRBV5-1 to TRBJ2-2; D possibly corresponds to TRBD2 (5 bases). There are 14 residues in the CDR3. V was cut by 7 bases and J by 1 base, with 11 bases left in between. Germline V gene sequence: CDR1 SGHRS, CDR2 YFSETQ. The CDR3 region has the DNA TGCGCCAGCGCCCATGAGGGGAACACCGGGGAGCTGTTTTTT. This gives the protein CASAHEGNTGELFF.

The rearrangement links TRBV5-4 to TRBJ2-1, with a tentative D call TRBD2 (6 bases). Germline V CDR1 and CDR2: SGHNT, YYREEE (reference sequence). Trimming shortened V by 5 bases and J by 5 bases, and 17 bases separated the two germline ends. CDR3 length: 15 amino acids. The CDR3 sequence is CASRKDNLADNEQFF. CDR3 nucleotides: TGTGCCAGCAGGAAAGACAATTTAGCGGACAATGAGCAGTTCTTC.

The chain employs TRBV3-1 and TRBJ2-1; maybe TRBD1 (7 bases). The V gene lost 3 bases and the J gene lost 11 bases, with 20 bases spanning the gap. Germline CDR1 reads LGHDT; CDR2 reads YNNKEL (reference sequence). This CDR3 is 15 amino acids long. In DNA form, the CDR3 reads TGTGCCAGCAGCCAGGGACAGCCGGGGGTAAATCAGCAGTTCTTC. Translating it yields CASSQGQPGVNQQFF.

The sample holds a few counts of this clonotype. The chain is built from TRBV6-5 and TRBJ2-1, with D possibly matching TRBD2 (6 bases). CDR1 and CDR2 from the germline V gene are MNHEY and SVGAGI. V was pared by 5 bases and J by 4 bases, with 18 bases between. The CDR3 is 16 residues long. In DNA, the CDR3 is TGTGCCAGCAGTCCCACAGACGGGACTGCGTACAATGAGCAGTTCTTC. It translates to CASSPTDGTAYNEQFF.

The V gene is TRBV6-1, the J gene TRBJ1-6, with a weak D call TRBD1 (5 bases). The CDR3 contains 15 residues. V was shortened by 5 bases and J by 10 bases, with 18 bases between the two germline ends. Germline-derived CDR1 and CDR2 are MNHNS and SASEGT. The CDR3 is CASSLGPAGGSPLHF. In DNA, the CDR3 is TGTGCCAGCAGTCTCGGGCCGGCCGGGGGGTCACCCCTCCACTTT.

This clonotype was seen only a few times. This sequence joins TRBV29-1 and TRBJ1-1; 7 bases agree with TRBD1. Germline V gives CDR1 SQVTM, CDR2 ANQGSEA. J gave up 6 bases and V 7 bases, and 5 bases lay outside the gene matches. CDR3 size: 11 residues. The CDR3: CSGGGGPEAFF. The CDR3, as DNA: TGCAGCGGGGGAGGGGGCCCTGAAGCTTTCTTT.

The chain combines TRBV14 with TRBJ1-1; 7 nucleotides match TRBD1. The CDR3 consists of 16 residues. With 4 bases clipped from V and 4 bases from J, the junction kept 12 bases outside the gene matches. Germline CDR1 and CDR2: SGHDN and FVKESK. The CDR3: CASSLSTGWFVTEAFF. The CDR3 coding sequence is TGTGCCAGCAGCCTCTCGACAGGGTGGTTTGTCACTGAAGCTTTCTTT.

This chain joins TRBV24-1 and TRBJ1-6, with D perhaps matching TRBD1 (6 bases). Trimming shortened V by 2 bases and J by 7 bases, and 14 bases separated the two germline ends. CDR1 and CDR2 from the germline V gene are KGHDR and SFDVKD. There are 16 residues in the CDR3. The CDR3 here is CATSDSTVGANSPLHF. The CDR3 DNA follows: TGTGCCACCAGTGATTCGACCGTGGGGGCAAATTCACCCCTCCACTTT.

The chain has TRBV7-2 and TRBJ2-1; TRBD2 matches 9 bases. J lost 7 bases, V lost 6 bases, and 13 bases had no gene match. In germline, CDR1 is SGHTA, CDR2 FQGNSA. The CDR3 consists of 16 residues. CDR3 nucleotides: TGTGCCAGCAGACCCCGGCTGCGGGAGGGCCTTAATGAGCAGTTCTTC. It yields the protein CASRPRLREGLNEQFF.

The chain employs TRBV5-1 and TRBJ2-1, with no clear D. Looked up from germline, CDR1 is SGHRS and CDR2 is YFSETQ. The CDR3 extends over 15 amino acids. V was pared by 4 bases and J by 0 bases, with 11 bases between. In DNA form, the CDR3 reads TGCGCCAGCAGCCCCGACCCGGGCTCCTACAATGAGCAGTTCTTC. This translates into CASSPDPGSYNEQFF. Looking up the rest from reference TRBV5-1 and TRBJ2-1 gives the full variable domain: KAGVTQTPRYLIKTRGQQVTLSCSPISGHRSVSWYQQTPGQGLQFLFEYFSETQRNKGNFPGRFSGRQFSNSRSEMNVSTLELGDSALYLCASSPDPGSYNEQFFGPGTRLTVL.

The V and J genes are TRBV6-6 and TRBJ2-7, with 7 bases fitting TRBD1. The CDR3 extends over 15 amino acids. Trimming took 5 bases from V and 3 from J; bases not matched to a gene: 10. Per germline, CDR1 MNHNY and CDR2 SVGAGI (reference sequence). The CDR3 is CASSHHRTGDYEQYF. In nucleotides, the CDR3 is TGTGCCAGCAGTCACCACCGGACAGGAGACTACGAGCAGTACTTC.

V gene TRBV3-1 combines with J gene TRBJ2-7; TRBD1 matches 7 bases. With 3 bases clipped from V and 5 bases from J, the junction kept 7 bases outside the gene matches. Germline CDR1 is LGHDT and CDR2 is YNNKEL (reference sequence). This CDR3 has 14 residues. CDR3 in amino acids: CASSHGTVRNEQYF. The CDR3 DNA is TGTGCCAGCAGCCACGGGACAGTCCGCAACGAGCAGTACTTC.

There are many counts of this clonotype. The rearrangement uses TRBV20-1 and TRBJ2-7; 11 bases are shared with TRBD2. The CDR3 has 17 amino acids. Germline values: CDR1 DFQATT, CDR2 SNEGSKA (reference sequence). Trimming at V came to 0 bases and at J to 4 bases, leaving 11 bases not matched to a gene. CDR3 loop: CSARDKSRLAGLYEQYF. CDR3 nucleotide sequence: TGCAGTGCTAGAGATAAATCTCGACTAGCGGGACTATACGAGCAGTACTTC.

As DNA, the CDR3 is TGTGCCAGCAGCTTAGCAGGGAGGGTCAATGAGCAGTTCTTC. Protein product: CASSLAGRVNEQFF. The chain combines TRBV11-3 with TRBJ2-1; 7 bases match TRBD2. The CDR3 loop spans 14 amino acids. CDR1 and CDR2 (germline): SGHNT, YENEEA. Germline trimming cut 1 base from V and 6 bases from J; bases unmatched to any gene: 3.

This chain connects TRBV7-3 to TRBJ2-3, with D possibly TRBD2 on 5 matching bases. The CDR3 runs 17 residues. Germline assignment: CDR1 SGHTA and CDR2 FQGTGA. Trimming cost V 4 bases and J 1 base, with 18 bases left between them. In DNA, the CDR3 is TGTGCCAGCAGCTACGACGGAGGAGGAGTGGGCACAGATACGCAGTATTTT. Its translation is CASSYDGGGVGTDTQYF.

There are a few counts of this clonotype. This chain uses TRBV20-1 with TRBJ2-3; D not certain. V lost 3 bases and J lost 2, with 6 bases in between. The CDR3 sequence is 12 residues long. Germline values: CDR1 DFQATT, CDR2 SNEGSKA (reference sequence). This chain's CDR3 is CSASMVTDTQYF. In DNA form, the CDR3 reads TGCAGTGCTAGTATGGTCACAGATACGCAGTATTTT.

This clonotype was picked up a small number of times. The rearrangement links TRBV5-1 to TRBJ1-3; D gene unclear. Trimming took off 0 bases at V and 0 bases at J, with 7 bases between the two ends. This CDR3 is 15 amino acids long. Per the germline V gene, CDR1 is SGHRS and CDR2 is YFSETQ. Here the CDR3 DNA reads TGCGCCAGCAGCTTGGGGCCCGTCTCTGGAAACACCATATATTTT. Protein sequence: CASSLGPVSGNTIYF.